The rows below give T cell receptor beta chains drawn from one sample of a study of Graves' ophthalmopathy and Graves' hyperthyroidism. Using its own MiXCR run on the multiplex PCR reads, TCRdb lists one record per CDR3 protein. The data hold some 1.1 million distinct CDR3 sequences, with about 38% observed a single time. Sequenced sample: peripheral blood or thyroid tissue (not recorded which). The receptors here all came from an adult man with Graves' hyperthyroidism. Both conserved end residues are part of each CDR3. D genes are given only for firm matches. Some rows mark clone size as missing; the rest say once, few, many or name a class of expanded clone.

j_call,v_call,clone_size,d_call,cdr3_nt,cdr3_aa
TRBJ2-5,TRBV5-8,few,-,TGTGCCAGCAGCAATAAACGGGACAACCAAGAGACCCAGTACTTC,CASSNKRDNQETQYF
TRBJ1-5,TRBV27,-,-,TGTGCCAGCAGACTAAGGGGGGGACATCAGCCCCAGCATTTT,CASRLRGGHQPQHF
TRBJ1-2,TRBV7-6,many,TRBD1,TGTGCCAGCAGGTCTGGGACAGGGTCTGGCTACACCTTC,CASRSGTGSGYTF
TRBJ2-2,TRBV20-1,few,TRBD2,TGCAGTGCTCCCGGGACTAGCGGGAGGGCCGACGGGGAGCTGTTTTTT,CSAPGTSGRADGELFF
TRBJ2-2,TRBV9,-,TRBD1,TGTGCCAGCAGCGCCCCGACAGGGGCCGGGGAGCTGTTTTTT,CASSAPTGAGELFF
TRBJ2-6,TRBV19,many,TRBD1,TGTGCCAGTATCCAGGGGGTTGCTGGAGCCAACGTCCTGACTTTC,CASIQGVAGANVLTF
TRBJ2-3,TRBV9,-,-,TGTGCCAGCAGCGTAGAATTAAGGGATACGCAGTATTTT,CASSVELRDTQYF
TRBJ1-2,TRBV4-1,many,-,TGCGCCAGCAGCCAACCCGGGGGGGGCTATGGCTACACCTTC,CASSQPGGGYGYTF
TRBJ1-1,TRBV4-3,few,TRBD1,TGCGCCAGCAGCCCCAGGGGGCAGCCCAACACTGAAGCTTTCTTT,CASSPRGQPNTEAFF
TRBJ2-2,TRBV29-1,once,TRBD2,TGCAGCGTTGAGGGCGGGGGGGCGAACACCGGGGAGCTGTTTTTT,CSVEGGGANTGELFF
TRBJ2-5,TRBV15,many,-,TGTGCCACCCGAAACAGGGCTCGGGAGACCCAGTACTTC,CATRNRARETQYF
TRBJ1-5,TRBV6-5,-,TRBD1,TGTGCCAGCAGGTCGGGGGACAGGCCGGCGCATTTT,CASRSGDRPAHF
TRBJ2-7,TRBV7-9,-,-,TGTGCCAGCAGCCAAGGTCCTGGGGTCTCCTACGAGCAGTACTTC,CASSQGPGVSYEQYF
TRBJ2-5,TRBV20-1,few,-,TGCAGTGCTAGCTCTGGGGGGGCGGAGACCCAGTACTTC,CSASSGGAETQYF
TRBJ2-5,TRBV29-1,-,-,TGCAGCGCTGCCGGGAGTGTGGAGACCCAGTACTTC,CSAAGSVETQYF
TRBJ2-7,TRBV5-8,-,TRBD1,TGTGCCAGCAGCTGGAGGACAGGGTACGAGCAGTACTTC,CASSWRTGYEQYF
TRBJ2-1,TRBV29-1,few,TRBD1,TGCAGCGTGACGAGACAGGGGGCTGAGCAGTTCTTC,CSVTRQGAEQFF
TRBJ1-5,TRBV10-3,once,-,TGTGCCATCAGTACTCAGGGTTCTTTTCAGCCCCAGCATTTT,CAISTQGSFQPQHF
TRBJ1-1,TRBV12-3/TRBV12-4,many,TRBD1,TGTGCCAGCAGCCCTGGACAGGGGTCGTTCTACACTGAAGCTTTCTTT,CASSPGQGSFYTEAFF
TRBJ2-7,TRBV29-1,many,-,TGCAGCGCTACTACAGGGTCCTACGAGCAGTACTTC,CSATTGSYEQYF
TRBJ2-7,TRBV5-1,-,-,TGCGCCAGCAGTTCACTAAATGACAACGAGCAGTACTTC,CASSSLNDNEQYF
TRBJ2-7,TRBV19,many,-,TGTGCCAGTCGCGAAGCCCCGGGGCTTTCCTACGAGCAGTACTTC,CASREAPGLSYEQYF
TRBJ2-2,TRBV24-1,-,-,TGTGCCACCAGTGATGGAAACCGGGGATCCAGGGGCGGGGAGCTGTTTTTT,CATSDGNRGSRGGELFF
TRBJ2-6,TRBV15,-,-,TGTGCCACCAGCACCATCGCGAACACCGGGGCCAACGTCCTGACTTTC,CATSTIANTGANVLTF
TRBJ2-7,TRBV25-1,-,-,TGTACCACCCCGGACAGCTACGAGCAGTACTTC,CTTPDSYEQYF
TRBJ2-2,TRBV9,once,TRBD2,TGTGCCAGCAGCCAAATGGGCGGGGGACTAAGGGCCGGGGAGCTGTTTTTT,CASSQMGGGLRAGELFF
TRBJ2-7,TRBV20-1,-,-,TGCAGTGCCAGCGAATACCGACAGACTTACGAGCAGTACTTC,CSASEYRQTYEQYF
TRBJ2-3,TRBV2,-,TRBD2,TGTGCCAGCAGTACCGAGGAAGCGGGAGGTCCTAGCGCAGATACGCAGTATTTT,CASSTEEAGGPSADTQYF
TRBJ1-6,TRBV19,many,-,TGTGCCAGTAGCGCTACCGGGACGGCAAATTCACCCCTCCACTTT,CASSATGTANSPLHF
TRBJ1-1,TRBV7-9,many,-,TGTGCCAGCAGCTTGAGGCAGGCGGAGAACACTGAAGCTTTCTTT,CASSLRQAENTEAFF
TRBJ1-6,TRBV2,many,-,TGTGCCAGCAGTGAATGGGCTAGCCCTAATTCACCCCTCCACTTT,CASSEWASPNSPLHF
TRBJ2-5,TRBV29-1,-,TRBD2,TGCAGCGCGGGACTAGCAGCGGAGACCCAGTACTTC,CSAGLAAETQYF
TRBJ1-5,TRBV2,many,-,TGTGCCTCCTCGGGGGAGAGCAATCAGCCCCAGCATTTT,CASSGESNQPQHF
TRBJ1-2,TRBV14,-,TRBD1,TGTGCCAGCAGCCACTTCGACAGGGGAGTCGGCTACACCTTC,CASSHFDRGVGYTF
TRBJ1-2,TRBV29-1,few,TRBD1,TGCAGCGTTGCGGGACAGGGCGGGGGCTACACCTTC,CSVAGQGGGYTF
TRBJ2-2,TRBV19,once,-,TGTGCCAGTAGTATAAGGGGCAGTCCGGCCGGGGAGCTGTTTTTT,CASSIRGSPAGELFF
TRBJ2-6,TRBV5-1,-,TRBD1,TGCGCCAGCAGGCCCACAGGGGTGAACACTGAAGCTTTC,CASRPTGVNTEAF
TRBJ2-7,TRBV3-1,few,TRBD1,TGTGCCAGCAGCCTCCGGACAGGGAAGGCGTCGAAGCAGTACTTC,CASSLRTGKASKQYF
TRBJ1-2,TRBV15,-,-,TGTGCCACCAGTTACAAGGGAGGGGAGGACACTGATGGCTACACCTTC,CATSYKGGEDTDGYTF
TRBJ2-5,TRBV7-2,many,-,TGTGCCAGCACGTTCGGGGGGCGGCAAGAGACCCAGTACTTC,CASTFGGRQETQYF
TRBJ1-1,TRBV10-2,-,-,TGCGCCACCACGATCGGGGCGAACACTGAAGCTTTCTTT,CATTIGANTEAFF
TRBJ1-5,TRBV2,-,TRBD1,TGTGCCAGCAGTGGTCTACGAGCTGGGGGACAGGGGGCAGGTCAGCCCCAGCATTTT,CASSGLRAGGQGAGQPQHF
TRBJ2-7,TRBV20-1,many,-,TGCAGTGCTAGAGATCGCAGGGGAGGCTACGAGCAGTACTTC,CSARDRRGGYEQYF
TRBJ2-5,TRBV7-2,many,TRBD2,TGTGCCAGCAACAACGGGGGGGGACACGGCAAGTGGACCCAGTACTTC,CASNNGGGHGKWTQYF
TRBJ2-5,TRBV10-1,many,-,TGCGCCAGCAGCTCCAGGGTGATGGAGACCCAGTACTTC,CASSSRVMETQYF
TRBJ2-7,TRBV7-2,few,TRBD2,TGTGCCAGCAGCTTAGACAGAGGGACTAGCAGTTACTTC,CASSLDRGTSSYF
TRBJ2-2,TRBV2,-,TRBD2,TGTGCCAGCAGTCCGGGACTATTAGCCACCGGGGAGCTGTTTTTT,CASSPGLLATGELFF
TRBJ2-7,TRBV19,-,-,TGTGCCAGTAGTATTGGAGGGGACGGCAGCTACGAGCAGTACTTC,CASSIGGDGSYEQYF
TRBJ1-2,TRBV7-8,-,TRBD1,TGTGCCAGCAGCTTACGCGAAGGGACAGGGCCCTCGAGGGGCACCTTC,CASSLREGTGPSRGTF
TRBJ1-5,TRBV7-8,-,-,TGTGCCAGCAGCTCCCGTCCACGCGGGAAGCAAGAGACCCAGCATTTT,CASSSRPRGKQETQHF
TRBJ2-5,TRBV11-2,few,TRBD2,TGTGCCAGCAGCTTAAGTAGCGGGAGCTCTGAGACCCAGTACTTC,CASSLSSGSSETQYF
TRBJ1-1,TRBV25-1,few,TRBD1,TGTGCCAGCACAGGAGAACAGGGGGGGCCTGAAGCTTTCTTT,CASTGEQGGPEAFF
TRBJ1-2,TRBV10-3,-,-,TGTGCCATCAGCGAGCCATCCTCCATGGGCTACACCTTC,CAISEPSSMGYTF
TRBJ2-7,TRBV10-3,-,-,TGTGCCAGCAGCACTCCCTTCCACAGCCAGTCCCCCTACGAGCAGTACTTC,CASSTPFHSQSPYEQYF
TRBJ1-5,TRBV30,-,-,TGTGCCTGGAGTAAGGCAGAAGCCCAGCCCCAGCATTTT,CAWSKAEAQPQHF
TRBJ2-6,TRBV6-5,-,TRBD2,TGTGCCAGCAGGGGTAGCGGGAGTGGTCCTGGGGCCAACGTCCTGACTTTC,CASRGSGSGPGANVLTF
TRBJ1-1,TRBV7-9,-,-,TGTGCCTGGAACTCTGGGCAGGGAAACACTGAAGCTTTCTTT,CAWNSGQGNTEAFF